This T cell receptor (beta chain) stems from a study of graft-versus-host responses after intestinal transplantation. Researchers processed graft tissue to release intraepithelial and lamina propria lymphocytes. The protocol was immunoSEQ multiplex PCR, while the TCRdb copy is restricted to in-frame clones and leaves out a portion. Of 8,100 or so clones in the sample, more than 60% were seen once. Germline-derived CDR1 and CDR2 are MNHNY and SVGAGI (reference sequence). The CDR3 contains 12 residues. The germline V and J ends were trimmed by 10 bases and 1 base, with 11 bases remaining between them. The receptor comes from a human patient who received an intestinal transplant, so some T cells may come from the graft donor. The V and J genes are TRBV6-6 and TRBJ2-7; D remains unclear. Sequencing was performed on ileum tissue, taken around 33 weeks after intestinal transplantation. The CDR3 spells CATWTDSYEQYV. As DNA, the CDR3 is TGTGCCACCTGGACCGATTCCTACGAGCAGTACGTC.